This T cell receptor beta chain emerged from a study of chemoradiotherapy in HPV16-positive cancers. Only in-frame clones appear in the TCRdb table, and some are missing; sequencing was by immunoSEQ multiplex PCR. The sample includes 13,000 or so clones, approximately 86% seen only once; the top ten take more than 4.5%. Between the trimmed V and J ends, which lost 3 bases and 5 bases, there was a span of 13 bases. Germline values: CDR1 SGHVS, CDR2 FQNEAQ. This CDR3 is built from 14 residues. This chain joins TRBV7-8 and TRBJ1-1, with D maybe TRBD1 (6 bases). The specimen comprised blood, sampled from a patient who underwent chemoradiotherapy. This receptor was taken from a human donor with HPV-associated anogenital cancer. The CDR3 protein is CASSFPQGGTEAFF. CDR3 bases: TGTGCCAGCAGCTTTCCACAGGGAGGAACTGAAGCTTTCTTT.